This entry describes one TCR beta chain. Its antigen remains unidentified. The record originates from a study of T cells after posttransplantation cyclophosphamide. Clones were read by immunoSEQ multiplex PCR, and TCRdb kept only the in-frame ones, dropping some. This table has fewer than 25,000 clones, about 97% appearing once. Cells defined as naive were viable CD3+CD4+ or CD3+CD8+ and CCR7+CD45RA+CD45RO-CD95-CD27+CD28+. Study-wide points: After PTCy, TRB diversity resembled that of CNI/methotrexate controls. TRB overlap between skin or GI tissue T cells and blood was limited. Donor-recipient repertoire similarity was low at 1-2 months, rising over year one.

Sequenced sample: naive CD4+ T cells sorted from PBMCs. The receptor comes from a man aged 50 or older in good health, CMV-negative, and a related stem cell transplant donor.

CDR3 sequence (DNA): TGTGCCAGCAGCGGAATACAGGGGGCCGGGGAGACCCAGTACTTC. Its translation: CASSGIQGAGETQYF. This rearrangement joins TRBV27 to TRBJ2-5; TRBD1 aligns across 9 bases. V lost 6 bases and J lost 5; bases outside the gene matches: 10. The germline V gene encodes CDR1 MNHEY and CDR2 SMNVEV (reference sequence). There are 15 residues in the CDR3.